The sequence of this TCR beta chain was determined in a study of patients and donors after allogeneic stem cell transplantation. J lost 1 base, V lost 5 bases, and 3 bases had no gene match. Looked up from germline, CDR1 is DFQATT and CDR2 is SNEGSKA (reference sequence). There are 14 residues in the CDR3. TCRdb re-analysed the RT-PCR reads in MiXCR, keeping a single row per CDR3 protein. Of about 110,000 distinct CDR3 sequences listed, 35% were seen once; the top ten hold roughly 27%. The chain links TRBV20-1 to TRBJ1-1, with TRBD1 identical over 11 bases. The specimen was blood, either unsorted or a sorted T cell fraction (not recorded which). This clonotype originated in a human donor who was either an allogeneic HSCT recipient or a stem cell or donor lymphocyte infusion donor (not recorded which). It is not recorded whose cells these are; they may come from a transplant donor. The CDR3 here is CSAPDRGQNTEAFF. CDR3 nucleotide sequence: TGCAGTGCTCCGGACAGGGGGCAGAACACTGAAGCTTTCTTT.